A selection of T cell receptor beta chains follows, all from one sample in a study of PD-L1 blockade in urothelial cancer. Produced via immunoSEQ multiplex PCR; TCRdb's table is partial and in-frame only. The data show about 130,000 clones, around 85% seen once. The material was PBMCs, obtained around atezolizumab (anti-PD-L1) treatment. These receptors originate from a man aged 45-65 years with urothelial cancer. Both conserved end residues are part of each CDR3. D genes are given only for firm matches. Clone size is shown for a subset of rows, as once, few, many or a class of expanded clone.

d_call: TRBD2
v_call: TRBV2
clone_size: .
j_call: TRBJ2-3
cdr3_aa: CASSQAGGPTDTQYF
cdr3_nt: TGTGCCAGCAGTCAGGCGGGGGGCCCCACAGATACGCAGTATTTT

d_call: .
v_call: TRBV5-1
clone_size: .
j_call: TRBJ2-1
cdr3_aa: CASSLAGQGGNEQFF
cdr3_nt: TGCGCCAGCAGCTTGGCCGGGCAGGGGGGCAATGAGCAGTTCTTC

d_call: TRBD2
v_call: TRBV27
clone_size: once
j_call: TRBJ2-1
cdr3_aa: CASSLLAGGRNEQFF
cdr3_nt: TGTGCCAGCAGTTTACTAGCGGGAGGTCGCAATGAGCAGTTCTTC

d_call: .
v_call: TRBV7-9
clone_size: .
j_call: TRBJ2-7
cdr3_aa: CASSPLNRVEQYF
cdr3_nt: TGTGCCAGCAGCCCCCTCAACAGGGTCGAGCAGTACTTC

d_call: .
v_call: TRBV2
clone_size: .
j_call: TRBJ1-2
cdr3_aa: CASSVPGDYGYTF
cdr3_nt: TGTGCCAGCAGCGTCCCAGGGGACTATGGCTACACCTTC

d_call: .
v_call: TRBV6-5
clone_size: .
j_call: TRBJ2-5
cdr3_aa: CASSYSFTATGETQYF
cdr3_nt: TGTGCCAGCAGTTACTCGTTTACCGCCACCGGGGAGACCCAGTACTTC

d_call: TRBD2
v_call: TRBV5-1
clone_size: medium-sized
j_call: TRBJ2-7
cdr3_aa: CASRDPGLGIDEQYF
cdr3_nt: TGCGCCAGCAGAGACCCGGGACTAGGAATAGACGAGCAGTACTTC

d_call: .
v_call: TRBV7-2
clone_size: .
j_call: TRBJ1-1
cdr3_aa: CASSPFGRAADLNTEAFF
cdr3_nt: TGTGCCAGCAGCCCATTTGGGAGGGCCGCGGACCTGAACACTGAAGCTTTCTTT

d_call: TRBD1
v_call: TRBV5-1
clone_size: .
j_call: TRBJ1-4
cdr3_aa: CASSLQGAKEKLFF
cdr3_nt: TGCGCCAGCAGCTTACAGGGGGCCAAGGAAAAACTGTTTTTT

d_call: TRBD1
v_call: TRBV7-9
clone_size: .
j_call: TRBJ1-5
cdr3_aa: CASSRQGGPQHF
cdr3_nt: TGTGCCAGCAGCAGACAGGGAGGGCCCCAGCATTTT

d_call: .
v_call: TRBV6-6
clone_size: .
j_call: TRBJ2-7
cdr3_aa: CASSQQAVGSYEQYF
cdr3_nt: TGTGCCAGCAGCCAACAAGCGGTGGGCTCCTACGAGCAGTACTTC

d_call: TRBD2
v_call: TRBV4-1
clone_size: .
j_call: TRBJ2-7
cdr3_aa: CASSQEGAGPYEQYF
cdr3_nt: TGCGCCAGCAGCCAAGAAGGAGCGGGACCCTACGAGCAGTACTTC

d_call: .
v_call: TRBV28
clone_size: .
j_call: TRBJ2-7
cdr3_aa: CASSSGYEQYF
cdr3_nt: TGTGCCAGCAGTTCAGGTTACGAGCAGTACTTC

d_call: .
v_call: TRBV28
clone_size: .
j_call: TRBJ2-5
cdr3_aa: CASSLPQETQYF
cdr3_nt: TGTGCCAGCAGTTTACCACAAGAGACCCAGTACTTC

d_call: TRBD2
v_call: TRBV9
clone_size: .
j_call: TRBJ2-5
cdr3_aa: CASSVDSGRRQETQYF
cdr3_nt: TGTGCCAGCAGCGTAGATAGCGGGAGGCGCCAAGAGACCCAGTACTTC

d_call: TRBD2
v_call: TRBV7-6
clone_size: few
j_call: TRBJ2-7
cdr3_aa: CASSGPGGAGYEQYF
cdr3_nt: TGTGCCAGCAGCGGTCCGGGGGGGGCAGGGTACGAGCAGTACTTC